The entry that follows covers one TCR beta chain sequence. Its binding antigen is unknown. Being one base from a much bigger clone, this may be a read error. Explained via the paper, the time point label denotes: newly diagnosed GD, antithyroid drugs for less than 3 months. For both TCR sequencing and RNA sequencing, RNA was extracted from PBMCs in TRIzol. Graves' disease was diagnosed according to American Thyroid Association guidelines. Recruitment of patients was carried out at an endocrinology department in Xi'an, China. Each patient gave approximately 8.8 milliliters of peripheral blood, collected in an EDTA anticoagulant tube. PBMCs were isolated by Ficoll Paque Plus density gradient separation without further T cell sorting. An Agilent 2100 Bioanalyzer and agarose gel were used to check RNA quality, while a NanoDrop 2000 measured RNA concentration. Including cysteine and phenylalanine, the CDR3 has 15 amino acids. Only the CDR3 part of the read is kept: 45 bases, read in frame from the first base. Per the germline V gene (reference sequence), GTSNPN is the CDR1 and SVGIG is the CDR2.

This entry belongs to a study of regulatory T cells in long-lasting Graves disease (dated by TCRdb to about 2021). In the study overall: Patients with newly diagnosed Graves' disease had been on antithyroid drugs for under 3 months. A total of around 35 samples were covered by TCR sequencing, comprising some 13 persistent and approximately 20 newly diagnosed Graves' disease patients. Persistent Graves' disease patients were compared with newly diagnosed Graves' disease patients by peripheral blood TCR sequencing and RNA sequencing. The study was conducted in China and was registered as a clinical trial. Findings and caveats that apply to the study as a whole: The small sample size was acknowledged by the authors as a limitation that may reduce accuracy. Only the TCR beta chain was sequenced and analyzed. Compared with newly diagnosed patients, patients with persistent Graves' disease had lower TCR Shannon entropy and fewer highly expanded clones, which suggests clonal expansion. Only peripheral blood was studied, because thyroid tissue, the primary lesion, was inaccessible. Persistent patients shared more public clonotypes among themselves (around 2,800) than newly diagnosed patients did (over 950). Preferential use of TRBV28, TRBJ1-2 and TRBJ2-5 was observed in persistent disease, whereas TRBV20-1 and TRBJ2-1 were favored in newly diagnosed disease.

Libraries were prepared through multiplex PCR. Sequencing was carried out with an Illumina HiSeq 4000. TCR beta libraries were built with iRepertoire HTBI primers and Arm-PCR amplification of CDR3 regions. Gel purification was performed on PCR products prior to sequencing. The paper's data handling went like this. Gene usage analysis of CDR3 amino acid clonotypes relied on the approximately 68 TRBV and around 13 TRBJ segments identified across samples. COPE and FqMerger were used to merge filtered high-quality paired reads into contigs. Contigs were aligned with BLAST to IMGT TRBV, TRBD and TRBJ reference genes, and CDR3 was defined per IMGT. Clonotypes above 0.1% frequency were classified as highly expanded clones. Shannon entropy was used to measure repertoire diversity, and the Gini coefficient was used to measure V-J evenness. A clonotype found in more than one individual was treated as public. TCRdb's own reprocessing of the public reads used fastp at Q25 and MiXCR and kept productive beta chains. Each record represents a unique CDR3 protein, reported with the most common genes and DNA among its rows. The authors' filters were not applied to this entry. The sample includes 350,000 to 500,000 distinct CDR3 sequences, with around 17% observed a single time. About 25% of the sample lies in the top ten.

These same data were also listed under a study on T cells in Graves' hyperthyroidism and ophthalmopathy. The second study reports: A patient counted as having stable Graves' hyperthyroidism if no progression to ophthalmopathy occurred over 18 months of follow-up. Hyperthyroidism patients were newly diagnosed, had a disease duration of under 2 months, and were aged 18 to 65 years. Patients with uncontrolled infections, other autoimmune diseases, pregnancy or lactation were excluded. Diagnoses were established on the basis of clinical symptoms, serum thyroxine and TRAb, thyroid ultrasound, and orbital computed tomography. A first-round RT-PCR of the TCR CDR3 used the HTBI primer set with the Qiagen OneStep RT-PCR kit. Blood samples also contained most of the expanded thyroid clonotypes (frequency above 0.001), which suggests that blood repertoires may reflect thyroid immune responses. A 13 V-J signature model separated ophthalmopathy from stable hyperthyroidism, with approximately 87% sensitivity and about 81% specificity in cross-validation and 80%/75% in testing. In validation, progression to ophthalmopathy was predicted by the model with around 71% sensitivity and 72% to 80% specificity, a median of approximately 6.5 months before onset. To identify distinguishing TCR V-J signatures, a discovery cohort of about 95 patients was used, comprising 43 with Graves' ophthalmopathy and some 60 with stable Graves' hyperthyroidism. Whether ophthalmopathy could be predicted prospectively was tested in an independent validation cohort made up of under 20 hyperthyroidism patients plus 17 patients who later progressed to ophthalmopathy. For training and testing, the 100 or so patients in the discovery cohort were randomly divided in a 7:3 ratio. The study also compared thyroid tissue and blood T-cell repertoires from five or six Graves' hyperthyroidism patients. Once sampling was done, hyperthyroidism patients were given methimazole at a starting dose of 30 mg daily, whereas ophthalmopathy patients were given high-dose intravenous methylprednisolone. The libraries were constructed in a second round of multiplex PCR and then size-selected and purified. Paired-end sequencing of the libraries was performed with 100 bp reads on an Illumina HiSeq2000. SOAPnuke was used to process the raw data, with reads discarded if the reads contained adapters or uncalled bases, had a mean Phred below 15, or lacked an exact constant-primer or identifier match. COPE v1.2.5 was used to merge the high-quality paired reads, and each unique nucleotide sequence was defined as a clonotype. Clonotypes were aligned to IMGT TRBV, TRBD and TRBJ reference segments using MiTCR v1.1. The analysis included only V-J combinations with a frequency above 0.0001, which together covered 99% to 99.2% of the repertoires. The TCS score was defined as the ratio of F50 (clonal expansion) to E x V (chaos), calculated using BLOSUM62-based TCRdist between CDR3 peptides within each V-J. Welch's t-statistics and random forest reduced around 550 V-J features to roughly 13, which were used in a naive Bayes classifier (R e1071). Sample size was not statistically predetermined, and investigators were not blinded to group allocation. According to the paper, TCR Vbeta CDR3 sequencing was carried out on 135 peripheral blood samples, which came from under 50 ophthalmopathy, around 74 hyperthyroidism and roughly 17 progressor patients.

The chain employs TRBV30 and TRBJ1-2, with no confidently assigned D gene. This specimen consisted of peripheral blood mononuclear cells (PBMCs), obtained at new diagnosis, from a patient treated with antithyroid drugs. This sequence originates from a woman between 18 and 29 years old with Graves disease. Donor details come from another sample of the same person, matched by shared clones. The CDR3 protein sequence reads: CAWSVQGRVNCGYTF. The DNA sequence is TGTGCCTGGAGTGTACAAGGCAGAGTAAACTGTGGCTACACCTTC.